This T cell receptor (beta chain) is from a study of T cells in Graves' hyperthyroidism and ophthalmopathy. Researchers took RNA transcripts and amplified the TCR beta CDR3 regions from them. The study used the HTBI primer set for a first-round RT-PCR of the TCR CDR3. TCRdb re-called the multiplex PCR reads through MiXCR, storing one row per CDR3 protein. There are 300,000 to 450,000 distinct CDR3 sequences in the sample; approximately 15% occur only once, and 9.5% to 12% lies in the top ten. The study's findings and limits: Blood also held most thyroid clonotypes expanded beyond 0.001. Ophthalmopathy prediction by the model preceded onset by a median about 6.5 months.

This clonotype was found a few times. The target antigen is unknown. The sequenced sample was blood. The source is a woman aged 55-69 years with Graves' hyperthyroidism.

The CDR3 sequence is CASSKLYGTSGRGYNEQFF. CDR3 coding DNA: TGTGCCAGCAGCAAACTCTACGGGACTAGCGGGAGAGGATACAATGAGCAGTTCTTC. The J gene is TRBJ2-1, the V gene TRBV14; 14 bases are a match to TRBD2. The V and J ends lost 5 bases and 4 bases, in that order; junction bases with no gene match: 13. Per germline, CDR1 SGHDN and CDR2 FVKESK. The CDR3 covers 19 residues.